The next 19 T cell receptor beta chains were all read from a single sample in a study of T cell responses to AZD1222 COVID-19 vaccine (dated by TCRdb to the early 2020s). The library was generated by the immunoSEQ multiplex PCR assay. The table comes from immuneACCESS by way of TCRdb, which keeps in-frame sequences with V and J called. Part of the clones is missing from these tables; in studies checked, under half for an unresolved V gene and the rest for unknown reasons. The sample table contains about 180,000 clones; only one count was recorded for roughly 88% of them. The ten largest make up over 6% of the sample. Read against the paper, the sample's time point label means: baseline before first vaccination. The sample in question was peripheral blood, obtained on day 0 of AZD1222 vaccination. These receptors were collected from an adult in good health.

This chain connects TRBV4-1 to TRBJ1-6; TRBD1 agrees at 9 bases. The CDR3 extends over 16 amino acids. Losses at the gene ends were 0 bases for V and 9 bases for J; bases not matched to a gene: 6. Per germline, CDR1 MGHRA and CDR2 YSYEKL. DNA of the CDR3: TGCGCCAGCAGCCAAGATCCGGGACAGGGTACTTCACCCCTCCACTTT. Amino acids: CASSQDPGQGTSPLHF.

The genes are TRBV28 and TRBJ1-1; D uncertain. With 4 bases removed from V and 0 bases from J, the gap between germline ends came to 9 bases. This CDR3 spans 14 amino acids. In germline, CDR1 is MDHEN, CDR2 SYDVKM. The CDR3 reads CASSSRALNTEAFF. In nucleotides, the CDR3 is TGTGCCAGCAGTTCCCGGGCTCTGAACACTGAAGCTTTCTTT.

The V call is TRBV30, the J call TRBJ2-7, with TRBD2 matching 7 bases. This CDR3 has 12 residues. The germline CDR1 and CDR2 sequences are GTSNPN and SVGIG (reference sequence). J lost 6 bases, V lost 0 bases, and 2 bases had no gene match. The CDR3 is CAWSVRLAEQYF. CDR3 sequence (DNA): TGTGCCTGGAGTGTGAGACTAGCCGAGCAGTACTTC.

The chain couples TRBV4-2 to TRBJ2-3, with 14 nucleotides matching TRBD2. Trimming took 4 bases from V and 0 from J; bases not matched to a gene: 6. CDR1 is LGHNA and CDR2 is YNFKEQ in the germline V gene. This CDR3 contains 18 residues. CDR3 sequence (DNA): TGTGCCAGCAGCCGAGGACTAGCGGGGGGCCCTAGCACAGATACGCAGTATTTT. Protein product: CASSRGLAGGPSTDTQYF.

The V call is TRBV5-4, the J call TRBJ2-1; D unclear. CDR3 length: 15 residues. Germline lookup yields CDR1 SGHNT and CDR2 YYREEE (reference sequence). V was cut by 0 bases and J by 1 base, with 8 bases left in between. As DNA, the CDR3 is TGTGCCAGCAGCTTGGAGCCGGAATCCTACAATGAGCAGTTCTTC. It is translated as CASSLEPESYNEQFF.

The chain links TRBV2 to TRBJ1-4; unclear D gene. The CDR3 loop spans 12 amino acids. The V gene lost 7 bases and the J gene lost 3 bases, with 6 bases spanning the gap. Germline CDR1 SNHLY, CDR2 FYNNEI. CDR3 in amino acids: CASTSANEKLFF. The CDR3 DNA is TGTGCCAGCACCAGTGCTAATGAAAAACTGTTTTTT.

This chain uses TRBV10-3 with TRBJ1-2; 7 bases are a match to TRBD1. Germline CDR1 ENHRY, CDR2 SYGVKD. The CDR3 covers 15 residues. Losses at the gene ends were 5 bases for V and 7 bases for J; bases not matched to a gene: 13. The CDR3, as DNA: TGTGCCATCAGTAAAGCAACAGGACAGGAGTCTGGCTACACCTTC. Amino acids: CAISKATGQESGYTF.

The gene calls are TRBV4-1 and TRBJ2-3; 10 nucleotides match TRBD2. Germline V gives CDR1 MGHRA, CDR2 YSYEKL. The CDR3 covers 15 residues. J lost 3 bases, V lost 4 bases, and 4 bases had no gene match. The CDR3 spells CASSRPAGGTDTQYF. The DNA of the CDR3 is TGCGCCAGCAGCCGGCCAGCGGGGGGGACAGATACGCAGTATTTT.

The chain is built from TRBV5-5 and TRBJ1-3; TRBD1 might be the D (5 bases). CDR3 size: 14 residues. Trimming shortened V by 6 bases and J by 4 bases, and 14 bases separated the two germline ends. Germline assignment: CDR1 SGHKS and CDR2 YYEKEE (reference sequence). Written as DNA, the CDR3 is TGTGCCAGCACCCCCGGGGGGTTAGGAAACACCATATATTTT. Translated, it gives CASTPGGLGNTIYF.

This clone was seen just once. The rearrangement uses TRBV19 and TRBJ1-2; D is uncertain. The germline V gene encodes CDR1 LNHDA and CDR2 SQIVND (reference sequence). The CDR3 runs 15 residues. The V end was cut by 3 bases, the J end by 1 base, with 12 bases between. CDR3 residues: CASSIRTVDNYGYTF. CDR3 coding DNA: TGTGCCAGTAGTATTAGAACCGTTGATAACTATGGCTACACCTTC.

The chain has TRBV9 and TRBJ1-1; D unclear. Germline CDR1 is SGDLS and CDR2 is YYNGEE. This CDR3 comprises 15 residues. The V gene lost 3 bases and the J gene lost 2 bases, with 14 bases spanning the gap. CDR3 DNA: TGTGCCAGCAGCGATCGGAGAGGAGCCAACACTGAAGCTTTCTTT. Translating it yields CASSDRRGANTEAFF.

The chain links TRBV10-3 to TRBJ2-7; 8 bases match TRBD2. V trimming: 8 bases; J trimming: 4 bases; junction bases outside the gene matches: 7. The CDR3 consists of 13 residues. CDR1 is ENHRY and CDR2 is SYGVKD in the germline V gene. The CDR3 sequence: CAISPGGVYEQYF. The CDR3 DNA is TGTGCCATCTCCCCCGGGGGGGTATACGAGCAGTACTTC.

V usage is TRBV5-1 and J usage is TRBJ1-1; D unresolved. V dropped 0 bases and J dropped 0 bases, with 6 bases sitting between them. The length of the CDR3 is 14 residues. Per germline, CDR1 SGHRS and CDR2 YFSETQ. This CDR3 is CASSLGSVNTEAFF. The CDR3 bases are TGCGCCAGCAGCTTGGGGTCAGTGAACACTGAAGCTTTCTTT.

This clone was found once. This sequence joins TRBV4-2 and TRBJ1-3; D might be TRBD1 (5 bases). Germline lookup yields CDR1 LGHNA and CDR2 YNFKEQ. V lost 6 bases and J 0 bases, leaving 12 bases between the germline ends. The CDR3 is 15 residues long. As DNA, the CDR3 is TGTGCCAGCAGACTCGACAGTGGCTCTGGAAACACCATATATTTT. Its translation: CASRLDSGSGNTIYF.

This clone was detected once. The V call is TRBV6-5, the J call TRBJ2-3; 8 bases are shared with TRBD2. Trimming removed 6 bases from V and 6 bases from J; junction bases left unmatched: 5. CDR1 and CDR2 (germline): MNHEY, SVGAGI. The CDR3 consists of 13 residues. DNA of the CDR3: TGTGCCAGCAGCGGGGGGGCAAGGGATACGCAGTATTTT. This codes for CASSGGARDTQYF.

This sequence joins TRBV5-1 and TRBJ1-1; unclear D gene. This CDR3 spans 14 amino acids. The germline V and J ends were trimmed by 0 bases and 7 bases, with 13 bases remaining between them. From germline, CDR1 is SGHRS and CDR2 YFSETQ. CDR3 region: CASSLAAEGREAFF. The CDR3 bases are TGCGCCAGCAGCTTGGCGGCAGAAGGACGTGAAGCTTTCTTT.

The V gene is TRBV21-1, the J gene TRBJ2-3; the table assigns TRBD2, which was not confirmed against the DNA. TRBV21-1 is assigned pseudogene status. There are 17 residues in the CDR3. The CDR3: CASSKVLAGLRRGTQYF. CDR3 DNA sequence: TGTGCCAGCAGCAAAGTACTAGCGGGCCTCCGGCGGGGTACGCAGTATTTT.

The chain employs TRBV6-5 and TRBJ1-6; D gene uncertain. The V and J ends lost 2 bases and 4 bases respectively, with 6 bases between them. Germline V CDR1 and CDR2: MNHEY, SVGAGI. This CDR3 has 14 residues. The CDR3 bases are TGTGCCAGCAGTTACGAGGGATATAATTCACCCCTCCACTTT. Protein product: CASSYEGYNSPLHF.

V usage is TRBV28 and J usage is TRBJ2-5; 11 bases map to TRBD2. CDR1 is MDHEN, CDR2 SYDVKM, per germline. J lost 5 bases, V lost 6 bases, and 11 bases had no gene match. The CDR3 is 16 residues long. The CDR3: CASRELSGGGSETQYF. In DNA, the CDR3 is TGTGCCAGCAGAGAACTTAGCGGGGGGGGTTCCGAGACCCAGTACTTC. Together with reference TRBV28 and TRBJ2-5, the CDR3 gives the full variable domain: DVKVTQSSRYLVKRTGEKVFLECVQDMDHENMFWYRQDPGLGLRLIYFSYDVKMKEKGDIPEGYSVSREKKERFSLILESASTNQTSMYLCASRELSGGGSETQYFGPGTRLLVL.